The T cell receptor beta chain under discussion was sequenced for a study of shared clonotypes between healthy human individuals. Study results and caveats: Larger estimated richness was generally recorded for naive subsets relative to memory subsets.

A word on this clone: Its antigen is undetermined.

V lost 2 bases and J 8 bases, leaving 19 bases between the germline ends. This CDR3 contains 15 residues. Germline V lookup: CDR1 SEHNR, CDR2 FQNEAQ (reference sequence). Produced via immunoSEQ multiplex PCR; TCRdb's table is partial and in-frame only. The sample holds just over 2,000,000 clones, 85% to 95% seen once. Sequencing input: naive CD4+ T cells sorted from blood. Regarding subset: CD45RA+ positively selected. The sequence came from a man aged 18 to 30 in good health. The V and J genes are TRBV7-9 and TRBJ2-7; D is perhaps TRBD2 (7 bases). The CDR3 nucleotides are TGTGCCAGCAGCTTAACGCCCGGCGGGGGCCCCAAGCAGTACTTC. It is translated as CASSLTPGGGPKQYF.